This passage covers 29 T cell receptor beta chains from one sample sequenced in a study of breast tumors, draining lymph nodes, adjacent tissues. TCRdb reanalysed the multiplex PCR reads using MiXCR and keeps one entry per CDR3 protein. The profile covers more than 20,000 distinct CDR3 sequences, with over 60% appearing a single time and about 25% taken by the ten largest. Input material: tumor-adjacent breast tissue. Receptor source: a female donor with breast cancer. Some clones in this sample may be carry-over from other donors' samples.

The chain has TRBV5-4 and TRBJ2-1, with 7 bases matching TRBD1. Germline-derived CDR1 and CDR2 are SGHNT and YYREEE (reference sequence). The J segment lost 8 bases and the V segment lost 4 bases, leaving 12 bases of the junction unmatched. CDR3 length equals 15 residues. CDR3 protein: CASSRIPGTVDEQFF. DNA for the CDR3: TGTGCCAGCAGCAGGATACCGGGGACAGTCGATGAGCAGTTCTTC. Full variable domain (remainder filled in from reference TRBV5-4 and TRBJ2-1): ETGVTQSPTHLIKTRGQQVTLRCSSQSGHNTVSWYQQALGQGPQFIFQYYREEENGRGNFPPRFSGLQFPNYSSELNVNALELDDSALYLCASSRIPGTVDEQFFGPGTRLTVL.

This chain connects TRBV20-1 to TRBJ2-7; 8 nucleotides align to TRBD2. This CDR3 contains 15 residues. Germline CDR1 reads DFQATT; CDR2 reads SNEGSKA (reference sequence). The V segment lost 6 bases and the J segment 2 bases; nucleotides outside the gene matches: 12. The chain's CDR3 is CSANRLLAGTYEQYF. The CDR3, as DNA: TGCAGTGCAAACAGGCTCTTAGCGGGAACCTACGAGCAGTACTTC.

The chain carries TRBV6-1 and TRBJ2-7; possibly TRBD2 for D (5 bases). Looked up from germline, CDR1 is MNHNS and CDR2 is SASEGT. The CDR3 extends over 13 amino acids. Trimming shortened V by 7 bases and J by 2 bases, and 12 bases separated the two germline ends. The CDR3 region is CASTKLETYEQYF. Written as DNA, the CDR3 is TGTGCCAGCACGAAACTAGAAACCTACGAGCAGTACTTC.

Judged by abundance, this clonotype is medium-sized. This chain connects TRBV29-1 to TRBJ2-1; 10 bases map to TRBD2. CDR3 length: 16 residues. The V gene end was trimmed by 2 bases and the J gene end by 2 bases; junction bases not matched to a gene: 6. Germline CDR1 reads SQVTM; CDR2 reads ANQGSEA. The CDR3 spells CSVEHSGRKAYNEQFF. In DNA form, the CDR3 reads TGCAGCGTTGAACATAGCGGGAGGAAAGCCTACAATGAGCAGTTCTTC.

Concerning this clonotype: One junction end disagrees with the germline gene, perhaps due to a read error. The chain carries TRBV7-3 and TRBJ2-1, with a possible D match to TRBD1 (6 bases). The CDR3 contains 15 residues. Germline values: CDR1 SGHTA, CDR2 FQGTGA. This CDR3 is CAGSLRVRGGNEQFF. The CDR3 DNA follows: TGTGCCGGCAGCTTAAGGGTTCGAGGGGGCAATGAGCAGTTCTTC.

The rearrangement links TRBV5-1 to TRBJ2-1, with D perhaps matching TRBD1 or TRBD2 (6 bases each). Trimming stripped 2 bases from V and 8 bases from J, with 17 bases between. Germline CDR1 is SGHRS and CDR2 is YFSETQ. There are 15 residues in the CDR3. The CDR3 DNA follows: TGCGCCAGCAGCTTATCGGGACACTCGGGGGATGAGCAGTTCTTC. Residues: CASSLSGHSGDEQFF.

The chain carries TRBV20-1 and TRBJ2-7; D is unclear. V lost 2 bases to trimming and J lost 0 bases, with 11 bases between them. The CDR3 covers 14 residues. Germline V gives CDR1 DFQATT, CDR2 SNEGSKA (reference sequence). The CDR3 DNA is TGCAGTGCTAGACCCCCAGGTACCTCCTACGAGCAGTACTTC. Translation gives CSARPPGTSYEQYF.

The rearrangement joins TRBV20-1 to TRBJ2-7; D possibly corresponds to TRBD2 (5 bases). CDR3 size: 12 residues. Germline lookup yields CDR1 DFQATT and CDR2 SNEGSKA (reference sequence). V shed 6 bases and J shed 3 bases, with 12 bases lying between them. The CDR3 DNA follows: TGCAGTGCGCGGGCGCGGATCTACGAGCAGTACTTC. Translated, it gives CSARARIYEQYF.

The chain combines TRBV5-1 with TRBJ2-7; D gene uncertain. V lost 3 bases and J lost 3, with 25 bases in between. Germline V gene lookup returns CDR1 SGHRS and CDR2 YFSETQ. The CDR3 extends over 18 amino acids. The CDR3 region is CASSYSMSIVSNDYEQYF. Here the CDR3 DNA reads TGCGCCAGCAGCTACTCGATGTCCATAGTGAGTAACGACTACGAGCAGTACTTC. The variable domain in full, completed from reference TRBV5-1 and TRBJ2-7, reads KAGVTQTPRYLIKTRGQQVTLSCSPISGHRSVSWYQQTPGQGLQFLFEYFSETQRNKGNFPGRFSGRQFSNSRSEMNVSTLELGDSALYLCASSYSMSIVSNDYEQYFGPGTRLTVT.

This clonotype was seen once. The chain joins TRBV12-3 or TRBV12-4 to TRBJ1-2; the match to TRBD1 covers 7 bases. The CDR3 is 15 residues long. The V segment lost 6 bases and the J segment 3 bases; nucleotides outside the gene matches: 10. The CDR3 DNA is TGTGCCAGCAGCCCTACCACAGGGGCCTACTATGGCTACACCTTC. Protein sequence: CASSPTTGAYYGYTF.

On this clonotype itself: Sequence at one end of the junction differs from germline and may be a read error. This chain connects TRBV20-1 to TRBJ1-6; 10 bases are shared with TRBD1. This CDR3 spans 16 amino acids. Per germline, CDR1 DFQATT and CDR2 SNEGSKA (reference sequence). The CDR3 reads CSARDRGNSYNSPLHF. The CDR3 bases are TGCAGTGCTAGGGACAGGGGGAACTCCTACAATTCACCCCTCCACTTT.

The chain employs TRBV27 and TRBJ1-6, with unresolved D. The germline gives CDR1 MNHEY, CDR2 SMNVEV (reference sequence). The V gene lost 2 bases and the J gene lost 11 bases, with 10 bases spanning the gap. The CDR3 totals 13 residues. The CDR3 here is CASSLDHGTPLHF. In nucleotides, the CDR3 is TGTGCCAGCAGTTTAGACCACGGGACACCCCTCCACTTT.

This rearrangement joins TRBV7-7 to TRBJ2-5; no clear D gene. The CDR3 is 12 amino acids. V lost 8 bases and J lost 1, with 8 bases in between. Per germline, CDR1 SSHAT and CDR2 FNYEAQ (reference sequence). CDR3 region: CASARGQETQYF. The CDR3 DNA follows: TGTGCCAGCGCCCGCGGCCAAGAGACCCAGTACTTC. The variable domain in full, with the rest retrieved from reference TRBV7-7 and TRBJ2-5, is GAGVSQSPRYKVTKRGQDVTLRCDPISSHATLYWYQQALGQGPEFLTYFNYEAQPDKSGLPSDRFSAERPEGSISTLTIQRTEQRDSAMYRCASARGQETQYFGPGTRLLVL.

CDR3 bases: TGTGCCTCCATACGGACAGGGGAGAACTATGGCTACACCTTC. Translating gives CASIRTGENYGYTF. The chain has TRBV30 and TRBJ1-2; 9 bases align to TRBD1. Germline V gene lookup returns CDR1 GTSNPN and CDR2 SVGIG (reference sequence). The CDR3 consists of 14 residues. Trimming took 7 bases from V and 2 from J; bases not matched to a gene: 8.

The chain recombines TRBV9 with TRBJ2-7; possibly TRBD2 for D (5 bases). CDR1 is SGDLS and CDR2 is YYNGEE in the germline V gene. V was cut by 0 bases and J by 0 bases, with 10 bases left in between. CDR3 size: 15 residues. The CDR3 protein is CASSVGTGLSYEQYF. The CDR3 DNA sequence: TGTGCCAGCAGCGTAGGGACTGGCCTCTCCTACGAGCAGTACTTC.

The V call is TRBV28, the J call TRBJ2-7, with TRBD2 matching 7 bases. CDR1 MDHEN and CDR2 SYDVKM come from the germline V gene. The ends lost 6 bases at V and 0 bases at J; junction bases unmatched: 11. CDR3 size: 16 residues. CDR3 in DNA: TGTGCCAGCAGCGATCGGCGGGGGTTTTACTCCTACGAGCAGTACTTC. Its translation is CASSDRRGFYSYEQYF.

As to this clonotype: This likely comes from a read error, as the CDR3 has no conserved phenylalanine or tryptophan at its end. The chain links TRBV12-3 or TRBV12-4 to TRBJ2-5; D not resolved. Trimming pared 3 bases from V and 5 bases from J, leaving 10 bases between. This CDR3 is built from 13 residues. The DNA for the CDR3 is TGTGCCAGCAGTTTGGTGGCTCAGGAGACCCAGTACCTC. As protein: CASSLVAQETQYL.

The V and J genes are TRBV20-1 and TRBJ2-3; 10 bases fit TRBD2. The length of the CDR3 is 15 residues. Germline lookup yields CDR1 DFQATT and CDR2 SNEGSKA (reference sequence). V shed 6 bases and J 8 bases; nucleotides not matched to a gene: 14. The CDR3: CSAGGASGSIPTQYF. In DNA, the CDR3 is TGCAGTGCCGGTGGCGCTAGCGGGAGTATCCCTACGCAGTATTTT.

This rearrangement joins TRBV15 to TRBJ2-3; D unresolved. CDR3 size: 17 residues. Trimming shortened V by 0 bases and J by 2 bases, and 15 bases separated the two germline ends. Germline V gene sequence: CDR1 LNHNV, CDR2 YYDKDF (reference sequence). CDR3 nucleotide sequence: TGTGCCACCAGCAGAGATCTTAGGACGGTGCTCACAGATACGCAGTATTTT. Protein product: CATSRDLRTVLTDTQYF.

The rearrangement joins TRBV12-5 to TRBJ2-3; possible D gene TRBD2, 5 bases. V was shortened by 8 bases and J by 4 bases, with 16 bases between the two germline ends. Germline V gene lookup returns CDR1 LGHNT and CDR2 FRNRAP. CDR3 size: 14 residues. CDR3: CASMYEGNPDTQYF. DNA for the CDR3: TGTGCTAGTATGTATGAGGGAAACCCAGATACGCAGTATTTT.

This chain uses TRBV5-1 with TRBJ1-4; D is unresolved. CDR1 and CDR2 (germline): SGHRS, YFSETQ. The CDR3 sequence is 15 residues long. Trimming shortened V by 0 bases and J by 3 bases, and 9 bases separated the two germline ends. CDR3 residues: CASSLDGRPNEKLFF. In DNA form, the CDR3 reads TGCGCCAGCAGCTTGGATGGCAGGCCTAATGAAAAACTGTTTTTT.

The chain uses TRBV12-5 and TRBJ2-1, with D maybe TRBD2 (6 bases). From germline, CDR1 is LGHNT and CDR2 FRNRAP. V was pared by 1 base and J by 0 bases, with 16 bases between. The CDR3 has 18 amino acids. The CDR3 protein is CASGLEVSGWSSYNEQFF. DNA of the CDR3: TGTGCTAGTGGTTTGGAGGTTAGCGGTTGGAGCTCCTACAATGAGCAGTTCTTC.

The chain joins TRBV5-1 to TRBJ2-7; no firm D call. Trimming pared 1 base from V and 5 bases from J, leaving 7 bases between. Per the germline V gene, CDR1 is SGHRS and CDR2 is YFSETQ. The CDR3 contains 12 residues. The CDR3 region is CASSLTRNEQYF. The CDR3 nucleotides read TGCGCCAGCAGCTTGACAAGGAACGAGCAGTACTTC.

V and J are TRBV3-1 and TRBJ1-1; 7 positions match TRBD1. This CDR3 region has 17 residues. CDR1 and CDR2 (germline): LGHDT, YNNKEL (reference sequence). With V trimmed by 0 bases and J by 4 bases, 11 bases remained unmatched. The CDR3 nucleotides read TGTGCCAGCAGCCAAGATTCGGTGGGGGCAGGGGGCACTGAAGCTTTCTTT. Translation gives CASSQDSVGAGGTEAFF.

The V call is TRBV4-1, the J call TRBJ2-7, with 10 bases that match TRBD2. There are 17 residues in the CDR3. CDR1 is MGHRA, CDR2 YSYEKL, per germline. V was pared by 0 bases and J by 7 bases, with 12 bases of the junction left unmatched. The CDR3 spells CASSQDIISGGAWEQYF. The CDR3 nucleotides are TGCGCCAGCAGCCAAGATATAATCAGCGGGGGGGCCTGGGAGCAGTACTTC.

V is TRBV18 and J is TRBJ2-7; D uncertain. The CDR3 loop spans 15 amino acids. Trimming cost V 2 bases and J 1 base, with 12 bases left between them. Germline V gene sequence: CDR1 KGHSH, CDR2 LQKENI. The CDR3 DNA reads TGTGCCAGCTCACCAACGGCTAGACAATCCTACGAGCAGTACTTC. Its translation: CASSPTARQSYEQYF.

The chain combines TRBV4-2 with TRBJ2-7, with TRBD1 matching over 10 bases. CDR3 length: 15 amino acids. Germline trimming cut 0 bases from V and 5 bases from J; bases unmatched to any gene: 4. Per germline, CDR1 LGHNA and CDR2 YNFKEQ. CDR3 sequence: CASSQETGGLDEQYF. The CDR3 bases are TGTGCCAGCAGCCAAGAGACAGGGGGCTTAGACGAGCAGTACTTC.

The gene calls are TRBV19 and TRBJ2-5, with 7 positions matching TRBD1. CDR1 is LNHDA and CDR2 is SQIVND in the germline V gene (reference sequence). The V and J ends lost 5 bases and 7 bases, in that order; junction bases with no gene match: 1. There are 11 residues in the CDR3. DNA for the CDR3: TGTGCCAGTAGTCAGGGGGTGACCCAGTACTTC. This translates into CASSQGVTQYF.

The chain combines TRBV4-1 with TRBJ2-3, with 8 bases aligning to TRBD2. Germline CDR1 reads MGHRA; CDR2 reads YSYEKL. The V and J ends lost 4 bases and 1 base, in that order; junction bases with no gene match: 4. This CDR3 contains 15 residues. The CDR3 coding sequence is TGCGCCAGCAGCCCCACTAGCGGAGGCACAGATACGCAGTATTTT. The encoded protein is CASSPTSGGTDTQYF.